The next 30 T cell receptor beta chains were all read from a single sample in a study of cytotoxic CD8 clonotypes in ibrutinib-treated CLL. Profiled with immunoSEQ multiplex PCR; TCRdb holds only in-frame clones, not every one. The profile shows roughly 220,000 clones, approximately 75% of them singletons. Sequencing was performed on PBMCs, taken after 12 months of ibrutinib treatment. The receptors were gathered from a human donor with chronic lymphocytic leukemia.

CDR3 sequence reads: CASSLAGQVYNEQFF. CDR3 DNA sequence: TGTGCCAGCAGCTTAGCGGGGCAGGTATACAATGAGCAGTTCTTC. The chain combines TRBV7-9 with TRBJ2-1; D may be TRBD1 (5 bases). V lost 0 bases and J 4 bases, leaving 10 bases between the germline ends. The CDR3 has 15 amino acids. Germline CDR1 is SEHNR and CDR2 is FQNEAQ (reference sequence).

This clone was seen at least ten times. The gene calls are TRBV5-6 and TRBJ2-5; D not certain. This CDR3 contains 14 residues. Trimming shortened V by 0 bases and J by 6 bases, and 12 bases separated the two germline ends. Germline CDR1 reads SGHDT; CDR2 reads YYEEEE. The CDR3, as DNA: TGTGCCAGCAGCTTGGGGACGTTTGGGAAGACCCAGTACTTC. Amino acids: CASSLGTFGKTQYF. The full variable domain, rest sourced from reference TRBV5-6 and TRBJ2-5, is DAGVTQSPTHLIKTRGQQVTLRCSPKSGHDTVSWYQQALGQGPQFIFQYYEEEERQRGNFPDRFSGHQFPNYSSELNVNALLLGDSALYLCASSLGTFGKTQYFGPGTRLLVL.

V and J are TRBV27 and TRBJ2-7; the match to TRBD2 covers 11 bases. This CDR3 contains 13 residues. Unmatched junction bases numbered 4, after V lost 5 bases and J lost 7 bases. Germline CDR1 reads MNHEY; CDR2 reads SMNVEV (reference sequence). The CDR3 is CASSPWTSGEQYF. CDR3 DNA: TGTGCCAGCAGTCCGTGGACTAGCGGGGAGCAGTACTTC.

The V call is TRBV7-9, the J call TRBJ1-2, with 8 positions matching TRBD1. The CDR3 is 13 amino acids. Germline V gene sequence: CDR1 SEHNR, CDR2 FQNEAQ (reference sequence). V lost 4 bases and J lost 7; bases outside the gene matches: 5. As DNA, the CDR3 is TGTGCCAGCAGCTCGGGACAGGATCGTGGCTACACCTTC. It yields the protein CASSSGQDRGYTF. Full variable domain (rest looked up from reference TRBV7-9 and TRBJ1-2): DTGVSQNPRHKITKRGQNVTFRCDPISEHNRLYWYRQTLGQGPEFLTYFQNEAQLEKSRLLSDRFSAERPKGSFSTLEIQRTEQGDSAMYLCASSSGQDRGYTFGSGTRLTVV.

V usage is TRBV6-5 and J usage is TRBJ1-5; 9 positions agree with TRBD1. Germline assignment: CDR1 MNHEY and CDR2 SVGAGI. Losses at the gene ends were 11 bases for V and 7 bases for J; bases not matched to a gene: 9. The CDR3 has 13 residues. CDR3 DNA sequence: TGTGCCCTAGGACAGGGGTTGGGGCAGCCCCAGCATTTT. Protein: CALGQGLGQPQHF.

The genes are TRBV11-2 and TRBJ1-2; TRBD1 is a possible D gene (6 bases). V was clipped by 5 bases and J by 5 bases, with 12 bases between them. Germline lookup yields CDR1 SGHAT and CDR2 FQNNGV. This CDR3 spans 13 amino acids. DNA of the CDR3: TGTGCCAGCAGCGACGGACAGTCGTATGGCTACACCTTC. It is translated as CASSDGQSYGYTF.

The chain carries TRBV2 and TRBJ2-2, with D hard to call. The CDR3 contains 15 residues. V lost 7 bases and J 5 bases, leaving 17 bases between the germline ends. Germline CDR1 SNHLY, CDR2 FYNNEI. CDR3 sequence: CASTLGIQWTGELFF. The CDR3 DNA reads as TGTGCCAGCACACTGGGCATCCAGTGGACCGGGGAGCTGTTTTTT. The full variable domain, in which reference TRBV2 and TRBJ2-2 provide the parts outside the CDR3, is EPEVTQTPSHQVTQMGQEVILRCVPISNHLYFYWYRQILGQKVEFLVSFYNNEISEKSEIFDDQFSVERPDGSNFTLKIRSTKLEDSAMYFCASTLGIQWTGELFFGEGSRLTVL.

V usage is TRBV9 and J usage is TRBJ2-5; D is unresolved. The CDR3 extends over 15 amino acids. CDR1 and CDR2 from the germline V gene are SGDLS and YYNGEE. With 3 bases removed from V and 2 bases from J, the gap between germline ends came to 14 bases. The CDR3 reads CASSAGVGRQETQYF. The CDR3 coding sequence is TGTGCCAGCAGCGCTGGGGTCGGAAGACAAGAGACCCAGTACTTC. The full variable domain, in which reference TRBV9 and TRBJ2-5 provide the parts outside the CDR3, is DSGVTQTPKHLITATGQRVTLRCSPRSGDLSVYWYQQSLDQGLQFLIQYYNGEERAKGNILERFSAQQFPDLHSELNLSSLELGDSALYFCASSAGVGRQETQYFGPGTRLLVL.

The chain joins TRBV15 to TRBJ2-1; D is undetermined. Germline CDR1 reads LNHNV; CDR2 reads YYDKDF (reference sequence). This CDR3 is 13 amino acids long. Trimming took off 0 bases at V and 10 bases at J, with 10 bases between the two ends. The CDR3: CATSRDRPREQFF. The CDR3 bases are TGTGCCACCAGCAGAGATAGGCCTCGAGAGCAGTTCTTC.

The rearrangement links TRBV5-1 to TRBJ2-1; TRBD2 agrees at 9 bases. Germline-derived CDR1 and CDR2 are SGHRS and YFSETQ. The ends lost 0 bases at V and 0 bases at J; junction bases unmatched: 10. There are 19 residues in the CDR3. This CDR3 reads CASSLDRHSGRSSYNEQFF. The CDR3 region has the DNA TGCGCCAGCAGCTTGGATAGGCACAGCGGGAGGAGCTCCTACAATGAGCAGTTCTTC.

The chain employs TRBV10-2 and TRBJ2-3, with TRBD2 matching 8 bases. V was clipped by 0 bases and J by 3 bases; unmatched bases: 14. Germline V gene sequence: CDR1 WSHSY, CDR2 SAAADI. The length of the CDR3 is 19 residues. CDR3 protein: CASSESFGGALFGTDTQYF. CDR3 in DNA: TGCGCCAGCAGTGAGTCCTTCGGGGGGGCCTTGTTTGGGACAGATACGCAGTATTTT.

V and J are TRBV10-3 and TRBJ2-7; the match to TRBD1 covers 8 bases. V trimming: 7 bases; J trimming: 4 bases; junction bases outside the gene matches: 6. Per the germline V gene, CDR1 is ENHRY and CDR2 is SYGVKD. The CDR3 consists of 13 residues. CDR3 in amino acids: CAITSRQGYEQYF. The CDR3 bases are TGTGCCATCACCTCCAGACAGGGGTACGAGCAGTACTTC.

The chain carries TRBV9 and TRBJ1-5, with D unresolved. In germline, CDR1 is SGDLS, CDR2 YYNGEE. Trimming stripped 4 bases from V and 0 bases from J, with 17 bases between. CDR3 length: 17 amino acids. The CDR3 region has the DNA TGTGCCAGCAGCCCTGGACCCAAAACCTATAGCAATCAGCCCCAGCATTTT. This encodes CASSPGPKTYSNQPQHF.

The chain links TRBV19 to TRBJ2-3, with D perhaps matching TRBD1 (6 bases). The germline V gene encodes CDR1 LNHDA and CDR2 SQIVND (reference sequence). With 5 bases removed from V and 0 bases from J, the gap between germline ends came to 12 bases. CDR3 length: 15 residues. The CDR3 DNA sequence: TGTGCCAGTAGTGCGGACAGCTATAGCACAGATACGCAGTATTTT. This translates into CASSADSYSTDTQYF.

This clone showed up just once. The chain links TRBV15 to TRBJ2-7, with a weak D call TRBD2 (7 bases). V shed 0 bases and J shed 0 bases, with 12 bases lying between them. Germline V gene data show CDR1 as LNHNV and CDR2 as YYDKDF (reference sequence). The CDR3 extends over 16 amino acids. CDR3 region: CATSRDRGALSYEQYF. The CDR3 DNA reads as TGTGCCACCAGCAGAGATCGGGGGGCTCTCTCCTACGAGCAGTACTTC.

The chain is built from TRBV28 and TRBJ1-3, with D unresolved. The CDR3 contains 15 residues. V gave up 3 bases and J gave up 11 bases, with 20 bases separating them. Germline CDR1 is MDHEN and CDR2 is SYDVKM. Written as DNA, the CDR3 is TGTGCCAGCAGTTTTTTCGGGAACATAGACATGTCCATATATTTT. Translated, it gives CASSFFGNIDMSIYF.

The V gene is TRBV18, the J gene TRBJ2-5; TRBD1 matches at 7 bases. Germline V lookup: CDR1 KGHSH, CDR2 LQKENI. The CDR3 length is 16 residues. With 2 bases clipped from V and 5 bases from J, the junction kept 11 bases outside the gene matches. The CDR3 DNA follows: TGTGCCAGCTCACCAGTCACAGGGGTGGCGACGGAGACCCAGTACTTC. Encoded protein: CASSPVTGVATETQYF.

The rearrangement links TRBV5-1 to TRBJ2-5; a weak D match, TRBD1 (5 bases). The V gene's germline CDR1 is SGHRS and CDR2 YFSETQ. V was trimmed by 2 bases and J by 5 bases, leaving 16 bases between them. This CDR3 is built from 15 residues. In DNA, the CDR3 is TGCGCCAGCAGCTTCTTTTCAGGGTTCGGGGAGACCCAGTACTTC. Its protein is CASSFFSGFGETQYF.

Here the CDR3 DNA reads TGTGCCAGCAGGTCCGGGGTGCACACCGGGGAGCTGTTTTTT. It yields the protein CASRSGVHTGELFF. The J gene is TRBJ2-2, the V gene TRBV6-6; TRBD2 might be the D (5 bases). Germline V gene lookup returns CDR1 MNHNY and CDR2 SVGAGI (reference sequence). V dropped 6 bases and J dropped 3 bases, with 11 bases sitting between them. This CDR3 has 14 amino acids.

The genes are TRBV18 and TRBJ1-3; 11 nucleotides match TRBD1. The CDR3 runs to 16 residues. The J segment lost 4 bases and the V segment lost 3 bases, leaving 5 bases of the junction unmatched. Germline lookup yields CDR1 KGHSH and CDR2 LQKENI. As DNA, the CDR3 is TGTGCCAGCTCACCTCGGACAGGGGGCTCCGGAAACACCATATATTTT. Its protein product is CASSPRTGGSGNTIYF.

The chain carries TRBV20-1 and TRBJ2-7; no clear D gene. Germline assignment: CDR1 DFQATT and CDR2 SNEGSKA (reference sequence). The V and J ends lost 5 bases and 3 bases respectively, with 8 bases between them. The CDR3 loop spans 11 amino acids. DNA of the CDR3: TGCAGTGCTCCAGACCTCTACGAGCAGTACTTC. This gives the protein CSAPDLYEQYF.

V gene TRBV6-6 combines with J gene TRBJ2-7, with a tentative D call TRBD1 (5 bases). V was clipped by 5 bases and J by 1 base, with 9 bases between them. Germline V gives CDR1 MNHNY, CDR2 SVGAGI (reference sequence). The CDR3 is 13 residues long. The chain's CDR3 is CASSVGQSYEQYF. In DNA form, the CDR3 reads TGTGCCAGCAGTGTGGGGCAGTCCTACGAGCAGTACTTC.

This sequence joins TRBV11-3 and TRBJ2-3, with D hard to call. V dropped 6 bases and J dropped 0 bases, with 7 bases sitting between them. This CDR3 contains 13 residues. The germline V gene encodes CDR1 SGHNT and CDR2 YENEEA. Written as DNA, the CDR3 is TGTGCCAGCAGTACCTTTAGCACAGATACGCAGTATTTT. Its protein is CASSTFSTDTQYF.

At least ten counts were recorded for this clone. This rearrangement joins TRBV7-9 to TRBJ2-7; 11 bases fit TRBD2. This CDR3 is built from 14 residues. CDR1 SEHNR and CDR2 FQNEAQ come from the germline V gene (reference sequence). Germline trimming cut 1 base from V and 6 bases from J; bases unmatched to any gene: 2. The DNA for the CDR3 is TGTGCCAGCAGCTTAGTAACTAGCGGGGGCGAGCAGTACTTC. Encoded protein: CASSLVTSGGEQYF.

The chain has TRBV18 and TRBJ2-7, with TRBD1 as a possible D gene (7 bases). The V and J ends lost 5 bases and 3 bases respectively, with 17 bases between them. CDR3 length: 15 amino acids. Per germline, CDR1 KGHSH and CDR2 LQKENI. For the CDR3, the DNA is TGTGCCAGCTCAAAACAGACAGGGAGGAGCTACGAGCAGTACTTC. Translation gives CASSKQTGRSYEQYF.

This chain uses TRBV28 with TRBJ1-2; TRBD1 matches 10 bases. The CDR3 runs to 14 residues. Germline V lookup: CDR1 MDHEN, CDR2 SYDVKM. With V trimmed by 6 bases and J by 8 bases, 9 bases remained unmatched. In nucleotides, the CDR3 is TGTGCCAGCAGCCCGGGACAGGGGTCTAAGGGCTACACCTTC. Its protein is CASSPGQGSKGYTF.

The genes are TRBV11-3 and TRBJ2-1; D not certain. The CDR3 loop spans 13 amino acids. V was cut by 5 bases and J by 8 bases, with 13 bases left in between. Germline V gene sequence: CDR1 SGHNT, CDR2 YENEEA. This CDR3 reads CASSPQSDYEQFF. In nucleotides, the CDR3 is TGTGCCAGCAGCCCTCAGTCCGATTATGAGCAGTTCTTC.

The chain couples TRBV28 to TRBJ1-5, with 8 bases fitting TRBD1. With V trimmed by 2 bases and J by 4 bases, 1 base remained unmatched. The CDR3 consists of 14 residues. Germline assignment: CDR1 MDHEN and CDR2 SYDVKM. CDR3 sequence reads: CASSLGQGNQPQHF. CDR3 DNA: TGTGCCAGCAGTTTAGGACAGGGAAATCAGCCCCAGCATTTT.

For the CDR3, the DNA is TGTGCCAGCAGTGACTGGGGGGTGAGACAGGGTCATATGAGCCAAGAGACCCAGTACTTC. Amino acid sequence: CASSDWGVRQGHMSQETQYF. This sequence joins TRBV6-4 and TRBJ2-5, with D possibly being TRBD1 (7 bases). Trimming stripped 1 base from V and 1 base from J, with 25 bases between. The CDR3 is 20 residues long. CDR1 and CDR2 (germline): MRHNA, SNTAGT.

This clone was seen more than once but under ten times. This chain joins TRBV29-1 and TRBJ2-7; 12 bases align to TRBD2. The ends lost 6 bases at V and 4 bases at J; junction bases unmatched: 7. This CDR3 contains 14 residues. Germline-derived CDR1 and CDR2 are SQVTM and ANQGSEA. In nucleotides, the CDR3 is TGCAGCGTCACTGGACTAGCGGGACCATACGAGCAGTACTTC. Encoded protein: CSVTGLAGPYEQYF.